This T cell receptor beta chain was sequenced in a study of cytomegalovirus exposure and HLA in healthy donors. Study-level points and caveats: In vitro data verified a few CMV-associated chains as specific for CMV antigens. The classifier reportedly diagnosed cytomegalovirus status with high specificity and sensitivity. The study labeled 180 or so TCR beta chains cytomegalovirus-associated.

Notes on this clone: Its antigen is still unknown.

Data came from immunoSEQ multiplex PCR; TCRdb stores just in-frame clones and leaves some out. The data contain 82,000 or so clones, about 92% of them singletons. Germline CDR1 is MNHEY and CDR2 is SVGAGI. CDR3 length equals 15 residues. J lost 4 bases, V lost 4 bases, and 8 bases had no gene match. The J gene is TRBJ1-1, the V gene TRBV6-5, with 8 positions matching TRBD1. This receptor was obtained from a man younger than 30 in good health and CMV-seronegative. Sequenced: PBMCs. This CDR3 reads CASSWTGSGGTEAFF. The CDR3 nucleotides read TGTGCCAGCAGTTGGACAGGGAGTGGCGGCACTGAAGCTTTCTTT.